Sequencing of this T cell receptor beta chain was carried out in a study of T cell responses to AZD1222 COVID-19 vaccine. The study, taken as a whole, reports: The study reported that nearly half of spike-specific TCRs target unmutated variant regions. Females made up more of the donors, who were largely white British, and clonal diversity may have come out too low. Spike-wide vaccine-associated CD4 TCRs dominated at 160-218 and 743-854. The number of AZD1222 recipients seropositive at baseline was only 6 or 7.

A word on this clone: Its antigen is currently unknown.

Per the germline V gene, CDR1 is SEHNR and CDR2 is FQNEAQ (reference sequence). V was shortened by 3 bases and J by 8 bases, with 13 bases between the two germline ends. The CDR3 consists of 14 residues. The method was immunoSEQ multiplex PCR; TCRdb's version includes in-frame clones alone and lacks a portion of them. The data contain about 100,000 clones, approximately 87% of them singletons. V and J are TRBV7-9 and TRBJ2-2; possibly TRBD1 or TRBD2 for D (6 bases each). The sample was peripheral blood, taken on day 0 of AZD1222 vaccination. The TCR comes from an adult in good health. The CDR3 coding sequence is TGTGCCAGCAGCTTTGACGGGGGCTGGGGGGAGCTGTTTTTT. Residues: CASSFDGGWGELFF.